These T cell receptor beta chains were read from a single sample in a study of CD8 T cells in ankylosing spondylitis. TCRdb recomputed calls from the 5' RACE reads with MiXCR, one row per CDR3 protein. Here the sample spans about 420,000 distinct CDR3 sequences, 20% to 25% being singletons. Material for sequencing was blood, either unsorted or a sorted T cell fraction (not recorded which). The receptors were sampled from a male donor with ankylosing spondylitis. The CDR3 runs from the conserved cysteine through the conserved F or W.

>TRBV7-2
CASSKSSQPAYEQYF
>TRBV5-1
CASSETGQGTYEQYF
>TRBV10-3
CAISEGRGEPQHF
>TRBV10-3
CAIGVDETQYF
>TRBV14
CASSQSQHYGYTF
>TRBV2
CASIRNEKETQYF
>TRBV5-1
CASSPRQGSYNEQFF
>TRBV27
CASSPRTAHSNQPQHF
>TRBV20-1
CSASEGVADPYNEQFF
>TRBV28
CASSLSGRKTQYF
>TRBV3-1
CASSQEDRRTEAFF
>TRBV27
CASSPTGPREKLFF
>TRBV28
CASSITSGNSYEQYF
>TRBV29-1
CSVVAGETQYF
>TRBV6-5
CASSYQGRANTEAFF